This T cell receptor (beta chain) was captured by sequencing in a study of shared clonotypes between healthy human individuals. As to this clone: Antigen: not known. Different DNA sequences within this sample yield the same CDR3.

CD45RA+ naive and CD45RA-negative memory subsets were separated from CD4+ cells. Regarding the study as a whole: It was observed that roughly 5.5% of naive CD4 clonotypes were shared across a handful of donors.

This CDR3 contains 16 residues. Germline loops: CDR1 MNHNS, CDR2 SASEGT. Trimming cost V 3 bases and J 0 bases; bases outside gene matches: 5. It was across several immunoSEQ plates that each subset's genomic DNA was evenly split. The table came from immunoSEQ multiplex PCR; TCRdb's copy has only in-frame clones and leaves some out. The data hold some 2,100,000 clones, with 90% to 97% observed a single time. The gene calls are TRBV6-1 and TRBJ1-5; 7 bases align to TRBD1. The sequencing sample was made of naive CD4+ T cells sorted from blood. The sample's subset: CD45RA+ positively selected. The sequence was collected from a young man in good health. The DNA of the CDR3 is TGTGCCAGCAGTGATAGGGACAGTTATAGCAATCAGCCCCAGCATTTT. Translating it yields CASSDRDSYSNQPQHF.